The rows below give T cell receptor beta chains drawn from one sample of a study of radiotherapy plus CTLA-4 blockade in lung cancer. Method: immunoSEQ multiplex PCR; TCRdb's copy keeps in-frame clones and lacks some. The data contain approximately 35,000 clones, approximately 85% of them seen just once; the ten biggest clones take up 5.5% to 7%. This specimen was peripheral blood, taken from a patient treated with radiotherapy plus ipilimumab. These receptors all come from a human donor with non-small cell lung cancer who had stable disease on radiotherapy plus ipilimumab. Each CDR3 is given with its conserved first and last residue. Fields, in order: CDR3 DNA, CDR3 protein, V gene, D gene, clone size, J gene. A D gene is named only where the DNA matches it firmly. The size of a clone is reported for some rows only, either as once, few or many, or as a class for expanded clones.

TGTGCCAGCAGCGTTATAACAGGACCTCTTAGTGACTACACCTTC	CASSVITGPLSDYTF	TRBV9	.	few	TRBJ1-2
TGTGCCAGCAGTGATTTGGCGGTAGCGAACTCCTACGAGCAGTACTTC	CASSDLAVANSYEQYF	TRBV25-1	.	.	TRBJ2-7
TGTGCCAGTAGTATTAGGGGACTAGCGGGAGCTGTGGAGACCCAGTACTTC	CASSIRGLAGAVETQYF	TRBV19	TRBD2	few	TRBJ2-5
TGTGCCAGCAGCGTAGGTGAGGGGGACACTGAAGCTTTCTTT	CASSVGEGDTEAFF	TRBV9	.	.	TRBJ1-1
TGTGCAAGTCGCTTAGCTAACCGGGAAAGTAGCAATCAGCCCCAGCATTTT	CASRLANRESSNQPQHF	TRBV12-2	.	once	TRBJ1-5
TGTGCCAGCAGCTTACCGACTCAAGCCCAGTACTTC	CASSLPTQAQYF	TRBV7-2	.	.	TRBJ2-5
TGTGCCATCAGTGAAACACTAGCTGAGGTAGCAGATACGCAGTATTTT	CAISETLAEVADTQYF	TRBV10-3	.	.	TRBJ2-3
TGTGCCAGCAGCAGACTAGCGGGAGGACCTCTAGAGGAGCAGTTCTTC	CASSRLAGGPLEEQFF	TRBV14	TRBD2	.	TRBJ2-1
TGTGCCAGCAGCTTAGATGGACAGGGGTTTGAAAAACTGTTTTTT	CASSLDGQGFEKLFF	TRBV7-2	TRBD1	.	TRBJ1-4
TGTGCCAGCAGCCCCACCGGGACAACAAACAATGAGCAGTTCTTC	CASSPTGTTNNEQFF	TRBV7-2	.	.	TRBJ2-1
TGTGCCAGCAGCTTAGGGCGGGAGTGGGGCAATGAGCAGTTCTTC	CASSLGREWGNEQFF	TRBV7-8	TRBD2	.	TRBJ2-1
TGTGCCAGCAGCCCCAGGTTCCAAGAAGAGACCCAGTACTTC	CASSPRFQEETQYF	TRBV7-8	.	few	TRBJ2-5
TGTGCCAGCAGGCCATACGGGGGACAGGGCAGGTACGAGCAGTACTTC	CASRPYGGQGRYEQYF	TRBV27	TRBD1	.	TRBJ2-7
TGTGCCAGCAGCCCCAGACCGGGAGCGAACACCGGGGAGCTGTTTTTT	CASSPRPGANTGELFF	TRBV11-2	.	.	TRBJ2-2
TGTGCCAGTAGTCAACTAGCGAGAGCCAAAAACATTCAGTACTTC	CASSQLARAKNIQYF	TRBV19	TRBD2	.	TRBJ2-4
TGTGCCAGTAGTATAGTAAGAGGCAGGGGGCCTGGTAAAGAGACCCAGTACTTC	CASSIVRGRGPGKETQYF	TRBV19	TRBD1	.	TRBJ2-5
TGTGCCAGCAGCCCAACCAGGGGGGACAGGGGTTACGAGCAGTACTTC	CASSPTRGDRGYEQYF	TRBV7-2	TRBD1	.	TRBJ2-7
TGTGCCAGCAGCCACACCGGGGGGCGGTCAGATACGCAGTATTTT	CASSHTGGRSDTQYF	TRBV7-9	.	.	TRBJ2-3
TGTGCCAGCAGTTCCCTCGCCACCAGCTCTGGGGCCAACGTCCTGACTTTC	CASSSLATSSGANVLTF	TRBV27	.	.	TRBJ2-6
TGTGCCAGCAGCTTAACCGGCGGGGAAGAGACCCAGTACTTC	CASSLTGGEETQYF	TRBV7-3	.	once	TRBJ2-5
TGCGCCAGCAGGATCGGGAGGGAGGCAGATACGCAGTATTTT	CASRIGREADTQYF	TRBV5-1	TRBD2	.	TRBJ2-3
TGTGCCAGCAGCTCATCCCCGGGGATATCTAATGAAAAACTGTTTTTT	CASSSSPGISNEKLFF	TRBV7-9	.	.	TRBJ1-4
TGTGCCAGCAGGGTGCAAGGACAGTACTCCCAACTGTTTTTT	CASRVQGQYSQLFF	TRBV7-8	.	.	TRBJ1-4
TGTGCCAGCAGTGCGAATGAAAAACTGTTTTTT	CASSANEKLFF	TRBV25-1	.	few	TRBJ1-4
TGTGCCAGCAGCTTAGGGGGGGGCGATGGGGCCAACGTCCTGACTTTC	CASSLGGGDGANVLTF	TRBV7-9	.	.	TRBJ2-6
TGCGCCAGCAGCCAAGATCTCCGGGGGTACTATGGCTACACCTTC	CASSQDLRGYYGYTF	TRBV4-3	.	.	TRBJ1-2